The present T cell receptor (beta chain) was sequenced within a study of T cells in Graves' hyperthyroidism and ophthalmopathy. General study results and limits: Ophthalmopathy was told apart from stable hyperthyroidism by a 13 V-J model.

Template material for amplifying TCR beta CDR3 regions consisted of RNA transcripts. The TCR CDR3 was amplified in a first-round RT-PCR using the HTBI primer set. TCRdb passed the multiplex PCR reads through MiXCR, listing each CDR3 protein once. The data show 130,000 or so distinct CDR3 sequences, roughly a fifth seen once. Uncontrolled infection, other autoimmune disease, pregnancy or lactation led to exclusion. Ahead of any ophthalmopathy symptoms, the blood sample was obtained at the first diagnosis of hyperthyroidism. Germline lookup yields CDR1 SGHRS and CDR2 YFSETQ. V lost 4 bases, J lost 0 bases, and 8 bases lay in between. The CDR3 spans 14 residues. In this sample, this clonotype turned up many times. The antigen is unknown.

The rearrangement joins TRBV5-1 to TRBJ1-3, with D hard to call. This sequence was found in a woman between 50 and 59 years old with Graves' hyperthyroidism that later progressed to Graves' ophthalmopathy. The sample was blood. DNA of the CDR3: TGCGCCAGCAGCGTCGGGATCTCTGGAAACACCATATATTTT. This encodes CASSVGISGNTIYF.